This entry lists 29 T cell receptor beta chains sequenced from one sample in a study of CD8 T cells in Susac syndrome (dated by TCRdb to the late 2010s). Library creation used the immunoSEQ multiplex PCR assay. RNA was extracted using the RNeasy kit, and roughly 0.5 to 1 ug of the RNA was reverse transcribed with random hexamers. Using fastp trimming at Q25 and MiXCR clonotype assembly, TCRdb reanalyzed the public sequencing data and kept in-frame beta chains. A single entry per CDR3 protein holds the most common genes and DNA from its merged rows. Recorded for this sample are around 150,000 distinct CDR3 sequences; over 85% of them occurred a single time. The biggest ten clones account for over 0.11% of the sample. Sequencing was performed on CD4+ T cells from PBMCs. The receptors stem from a human donor in good health.

This clonotype was seen once. This chain connects TRBV3-1 to TRBJ1-2; TRBD1 is a possible D gene (5 bases). CDR1 LGHDT and CDR2 YNNKEL come from the germline V gene (reference sequence). The CDR3 is 12 amino acids. The V end was cut by 1 base, the J end by 10 bases, with 10 bases between. CDR3 nucleotide sequence: TGTGCCAGCAGCCAAGCTCAGGGTAACTACACCTTC. Translated, it gives CASSQAQGNYTF.

V usage is TRBV30 and J usage is TRBJ1-6; D not certain. The V end lost 2 bases, the J end lost 9 bases, and 2 bases lay between the germline ends. The CDR3 loop spans 10 amino acids. Germline CDR1 GTSNPN, CDR2 SVGIG (reference sequence). The DNA of the CDR3 is TGTGCCTGGAGTCGTTCACCCCTCCACTTT. It specifies CAWSRSPLHF.

This clonotype was seen just once. This chain links TRBV5-6 with TRBJ2-2; the D gene is possibly TRBD1 (5 bases). Germline values: CDR1 SGHDT, CDR2 YYEEEE. The V and J ends lost 0 bases and 1 base respectively, with 7 bases between them. The CDR3 has 15 residues. CDR3 DNA: TGTGCCAGCAGCTTGGGACAGATGAACACCGGGGAGCTGTTTTTT. Its protein is CASSLGQMNTGELFF.

V gene TRBV14 combines with J gene TRBJ2-1; 9 bases line up with TRBD2. This CDR3 region has 14 residues. Germline values: CDR1 SGHDN, CDR2 FVKESK. The ends lost 4 bases at V and 6 bases at J; junction bases unmatched: 4. The CDR3 bases are TGTGCCAGCAGCCTAGCGGGGGTCCTCAATGAGCAGTTCTTC. The encoded protein is CASSLAGVLNEQFF. The entire variable domain, with the rest obtained from reference TRBV14 and TRBJ2-1, is as follows: EAGVTQFPSHSVIEKGQTVTLRCDPISGHDNLYWYRRVMGKEIKFLLHFVKESKQDESGMPNNRFLAERTGGTYSTLKVQPAELEDSGVYFCASSLAGVLNEQFFGPGTRLTVL.

The chain recombines TRBV10-3 with TRBJ2-3, with 7 bases matching TRBD2. Germline CDR1 and CDR2: ENHRY and SYGVKD. V lost 6 bases and J lost 1; bases outside the gene matches: 4. The CDR3 spans 14 residues. DNA of the CDR3: TGTGCCATCAGCCCTAGCGGTGGCACAGATACGCAGTATTTT. This translates into CAISPSGGTDTQYF.

The chain employs TRBV29-1 and TRBJ2-2, with D possibly TRBD2 on 6 matching bases. This CDR3 is built from 12 residues. The V and J ends lost 2 bases and 8 bases respectively, with 9 bases between them. Germline V gene sequence: CDR1 SQVTM, CDR2 ANQGSEA. CDR3 sequence: CSVESGEGELFF. The CDR3 nucleotides read TGCAGCGTTGAATCGGGAGAGGGGGAGCTGTTTTTT.

The rearrangement joins TRBV5-1 to TRBJ1-1; no reliable D call. This CDR3 region has 14 residues. Trimming took 0 bases from V and 2 from J, leaving 8 bases between them. Germline CDR1 reads SGHRS; CDR2 reads YFSETQ. CDR3 nucleotides: TGCGCCAGCAGCTTGGACGGACGAAACACTGAAGCTTTCTTT. Translation gives CASSLDGRNTEAFF.

This chain connects TRBV10-3 to TRBJ2-3; D perhaps matches TRBD2 (6 bases). This CDR3 region has 14 residues. CDR1 is ENHRY, CDR2 SYGVKD, per germline. With 6 bases removed from V and 6 bases from J, the gap between germline ends came to 16 bases. The CDR3 sequence is CAISSPGTPDTQYF. The CDR3 bases are TGTGCCATCAGCTCCCCCGGGACTCCGGATACGCAGTATTTT.

CDR3 region: CASSLPGTFNSPLHF. Here the CDR3 DNA reads TGTGCCAGCAGCTTACCCGGGACCTTTAATTCACCCCTCCACTTT. This chain connects TRBV7-2 to TRBJ1-6, with D possibly TRBD1 on 5 matching bases. This CDR3 is 15 amino acids long. Germline V gene data show CDR1 as SGHTA and CDR2 as FQGNSA. The V end lost 2 bases, the J end lost 6 bases, and 11 bases lay between the germline ends. The entire variable domain, with the rest obtained from reference TRBV7-2 and TRBJ1-6, is as follows: GAGVSQSPSNKVTEKGKDVELRCDPISGHTALYWYRQSLGQGLEFLIYFQGNSAPDKSGLPSDRFSAERTGGSVSTLTIQRTQQEDSAVYLCASSLPGTFNSPLHFGNGTRLTVT.

The CDR3 protein is CSARSGTGGIEQYF. CDR3 nucleotides: TGCAGTGCTAGATCCGGGACAGGGGGAATCGAGCAGTACTTC. The chain carries TRBV20-1 and TRBJ2-7; 11 bases match TRBD1. CDR3 length: 14 residues. In germline, CDR1 is DFQATT, CDR2 SNEGSKA (reference sequence). V shed 2 bases and J 6 bases; nucleotides not matched to a gene: 6.

The V call is TRBV12-3 or TRBV12-4, the J call TRBJ1-4; perhaps TRBD1 as D (5 bases). This CDR3 is 13 amino acids long. With 6 bases removed from V and 8 bases from J, the gap between germline ends came to 13 bases. In DNA form, the CDR3 reads TGTGCCAGCAGCCCCCGGGACGAAGAAAAACTGTTTTTT. It yields the protein CASSPRDEEKLFF.

The chain is built from TRBV15 and TRBJ1-1; D uncertain. The germline gives CDR1 LNHNV, CDR2 YYDKDF (reference sequence). The CDR3 length is 14 residues. Trimming cost V 3 bases and J 3 bases, with 11 bases left between them. The CDR3 DNA follows: TGTGCCACCAGCAGCCCGGGTTCTTACACTGAAGCTTTCTTT. This codes for CATSSPGSYTEAFF.

The chain recombines TRBV29-1 with TRBJ1-2; D might be TRBD1 (5 bases). The CDR3 covers 14 residues. CDR1 is SQVTM and CDR2 is ANQGSEA in the germline V gene. Trimming cost V 2 bases and J 7 bases, with 17 bases left between them. This CDR3 is CSVEPQAGVGGYTF. The CDR3 bases are TGCAGCGTTGAACCCCAAGCGGGGGTTGGTGGCTACACCTTC.

The CDR3 DNA reads TGTGCCAGCAGTTACTACCACAGGGACCGATACGAGCAGTACTTC. Protein sequence: CASSYYHRDRYEQYF. The chain uses TRBV6-2 or TRBV6-3 and TRBJ2-7; tentative D call: TRBD1 (6 bases). The CDR3 contains 15 residues. Germline assignment: CDR1 MNHEY and CDR2 SVGEGT. V shed 1 base and J shed 4 bases, with 14 bases lying between them.

The chain uses TRBV12-3 or TRBV12-4 and TRBJ2-1; either TRBD1 or TRBD2 may fit D (5 bases each). The CDR3 has 14 amino acids. The V end lost 5 bases, the J end lost 10 bases, and 18 bases lay between the germline ends. Here the CDR3 DNA reads TGTGCCAGCAGTGCTCGGGACGGCGGATTCGAGCAGTTCTTC. It codes for CASSARDGGFEQFF.

The rearrangement uses TRBV6-1 and TRBJ1-2; no reliable D call. Trimming shortened V by 6 bases and J by 1 base, and 9 bases separated the two germline ends. The germline CDR1 and CDR2 sequences are MNHNS and SASEGT. This CDR3 is built from 13 residues. The DNA of the CDR3 is TGTGCCAGCAGGACCAACGATAACTATGGCTACACCTTC. This gives the protein CASRTNDNYGYTF.

This sequence joins TRBV30 and TRBJ1-4, with D maybe TRBD1 (5 bases). Trimming cost V 1 base and J 8 bases, with 11 bases left between them. The CDR3 consists of 13 residues. The V gene's germline CDR1 is GTSNPN and CDR2 SVGIG (reference sequence). For the CDR3, the DNA is TGTGCCTGGAGTGGGGACGCGGCCGAAAAACTGTTTTTT. Its protein product is CAWSGDAAEKLFF.

The rearrangement uses TRBV13 and TRBJ2-3, with D possibly being TRBD1 (5 bases). This CDR3 is built from 15 residues. The germline V gene encodes CDR1 PRHDT and CDR2 FYEKMQ (reference sequence). V was trimmed by 8 bases and J by 5 bases, leaving 20 bases between them. The CDR3 reads CASRVGAGGGDTQYF. The DNA of the CDR3 is TGTGCCAGCCGCGTAGGGGCAGGCGGCGGAGATACGCAGTATTTT.

This clonotype was seen more than once but under ten times. The V call is TRBV7-2, the J call TRBJ2-3; the match to TRBD2 covers 7 bases. V lost 0 bases, J lost 6 bases, and 0 bases stayed unmatched. CDR3 size: 13 residues. The V gene's germline CDR1 is SGHTA and CDR2 FQGNSA. Here the CDR3 DNA reads TGTGCCAGCAGCTTAGCCGGGGGGGATACGCAGTATTTT. Its translation: CASSLAGGDTQYF.

The chain combines TRBV7-6 with TRBJ2-7; D may be TRBD1 or TRBD2 (5 bases each). The germline V gene has CDR1 SGHVS and CDR2 FNYEAQ. This CDR3 contains 15 residues. V was pared by 5 bases and J by 3 bases, with 17 bases between. CDR3 in amino acids: CASSLTGGGDYEQYF. CDR3 bases: TGTGCCAGCAGCCTTACAGGAGGAGGCGACTACGAGCAGTACTTC.

The chain uses TRBV5-1 and TRBJ2-5; 7 bases map to TRBD2. V shed 2 bases and J 3 bases; nucleotides not matched to a gene: 7. CDR1 SGHRS and CDR2 YFSETQ come from the germline V gene. CDR3 length: 15 amino acids. CDR3 in amino acids: CASSFGGSMKETQYF. The CDR3 region has the DNA TGCGCCAGCAGCTTCGGGGGGAGTATGAAAGAGACCCAGTACTTC.

This clonotype is a singleton in its sample. The rearrangement uses TRBV5-1 and TRBJ1-1; maybe TRBD1 (6 bases). Per germline, CDR1 SGHRS and CDR2 YFSETQ. The CDR3 extends over 13 amino acids. V lost 8 bases and J 0 bases, leaving 11 bases between the germline ends. The CDR3 loop reads CASRTDMNTEAFF. CDR3 sequence (DNA): TGCGCCAGTAGGACAGACATGAACACTGAAGCTTTCTTT.

The V gene is TRBV29-1, the J gene TRBJ2-2; D may be TRBD2 (6 bases). Germline values: CDR1 SQVTM, CDR2 ANQGSEA. The CDR3 is 16 residues long. Trimming pared 7 bases from V and 4 bases from J, leaving 22 bases between. As DNA, the CDR3 is TGCAGCGCTGGGGCGGGGCTAGCGAGGGGCACCGGGGAGCTGTTTTTT. Protein sequence: CSAGAGLARGTGELFF.

This sequence joins TRBV21-1 and TRBJ2-7; the table assigns TRBD1, which was not confirmed against the DNA. TRBV21-1 is reported as a pseudogene. The CDR3 length is 9 residues. In nucleotides, the CDR3 is TGTGCCAGCAGCTCCGGGGCGCACTTC. Protein: CASSSGAHF.

The gene calls are TRBV24-1 and TRBJ2-2; TRBD1 agrees at 7 bases. Germline V CDR1 and CDR2: KGHDR, SFDVKD. Trimming removed 7 bases from V and 0 bases from J; junction bases left unmatched: 4. This CDR3 is 15 amino acids long. For the CDR3, the DNA is TGTGCCACCAGCCCCGGGACAGCGAACACCGGGGAGCTGTTTTTT. Translated: CATSPGTANTGELFF.

The V gene is TRBV5-1, the J gene TRBJ1-6, with D unresolved. Germline V CDR1 and CDR2: SGHRS, YFSETQ. With 0 bases removed from V and 5 bases from J, the gap between germline ends came to 12 bases. The CDR3 is 16 residues long. Written as DNA, the CDR3 is TGCGCCAGCAGCTTGGCCTCCGGGTTCCATAATTCACCCCTCCACTTT. It encodes CASSLASGFHNSPLHF.

This clonotype was found once. This chain uses TRBV7-8 with TRBJ2-5; D is perhaps TRBD2 (6 bases). This CDR3 is built from 15 residues. Deletions cut 0 bases from V and 4 bases from J, with 12 bases between. Germline V CDR1 and CDR2: SGHVS, FQNEAQ. The chain's CDR3 is CASSLAAGRGETQYF. The CDR3 nucleotides are TGTGCCAGCAGCTTAGCGGCGGGGCGCGGAGAGACCCAGTACTTC.

The chain is built from TRBV24-1 and TRBJ2-5, with D maybe TRBD2 (5 bases). V was pared by 2 bases and J by 7 bases, with 19 bases between. The CDR3 loop spans 16 amino acids. Per germline, CDR1 KGHDR and CDR2 SFDVKD. CDR3 nucleotides: TGTGCCACCAGTGATTCGACTACCTCCACTAGTGGGACCCAGTACTTC. This sequence encodes CATSDSTTSTSGTQYF.

The rearrangement joins TRBV11-1 to TRBJ2-1; D is possibly TRBD1 (6 bases). Germline V gene sequence: CDR1 SGHAT, CDR2 FQDESV (reference sequence). The germline V and J ends were trimmed by 5 bases and 6 bases, with 14 bases remaining between them. The CDR3 runs to 14 residues. The CDR3 DNA is TGTGCCAGCAGCCCTGGGCAGGGGAGCAATGAGCAGTTCTTC. It translates to CASSPGQGSNEQFF.